The source of this TCR beta chain is a study of blood T cells in healthy people across ages. Study-wide results and caveats: The study found more naive CD4+ cells and higher diversity in long-lived than aged donors. In these data, TCR beta diversity tracked strongly with naive T cell percentage.

The authors drew ten milliliters of peripheral blood from each donor. This clonotype occurred many times. Antigen: not known. Primed by a sample-barcoded 5' primer and a J-beta primer mix, a second PCR proceeded for about 7 to 11 cycles. Through a template-switch adaptor with 12 random nucleotides, each cDNA molecule received a tag. MiXCR, run by TCRdb on the 5' RACE reads, gives a single entry per CDR3 protein. This sample has about 640,000 distinct CDR3 sequences; around 31% occur once, and the top ten carry approximately 14%. The J segment lost 2 bases and the V segment lost 4 bases, leaving 6 bases of the junction unmatched. This CDR3 contains 14 residues. The germline gives CDR1 SGHRS, CDR2 YFSETQ.

This TCR was sampled from a woman at least 80 years old in good health. Sequenced sample: blood. The chain has TRBV5-1 and TRBJ2-7; 7 positions agree with TRBD1. This CDR3 reads CASSQTGITYEQYF. In nucleotides, the CDR3 is TGCGCCAGCAGCCAGACAGGGATAACCTACGAGCAGTACTTC. The full variable domain, completed using reference TRBV5-1 and TRBJ2-7, is KAGVTQTPRYLIKTRGQQVTLSCSPISGHRSVSWYQQTPGQGLQFLFEYFSETQRNKGNFPGRFSGRQFSNSRSEMNVSTLELGDSALYLCASSQTGITYEQYFGPGTRLTVT.